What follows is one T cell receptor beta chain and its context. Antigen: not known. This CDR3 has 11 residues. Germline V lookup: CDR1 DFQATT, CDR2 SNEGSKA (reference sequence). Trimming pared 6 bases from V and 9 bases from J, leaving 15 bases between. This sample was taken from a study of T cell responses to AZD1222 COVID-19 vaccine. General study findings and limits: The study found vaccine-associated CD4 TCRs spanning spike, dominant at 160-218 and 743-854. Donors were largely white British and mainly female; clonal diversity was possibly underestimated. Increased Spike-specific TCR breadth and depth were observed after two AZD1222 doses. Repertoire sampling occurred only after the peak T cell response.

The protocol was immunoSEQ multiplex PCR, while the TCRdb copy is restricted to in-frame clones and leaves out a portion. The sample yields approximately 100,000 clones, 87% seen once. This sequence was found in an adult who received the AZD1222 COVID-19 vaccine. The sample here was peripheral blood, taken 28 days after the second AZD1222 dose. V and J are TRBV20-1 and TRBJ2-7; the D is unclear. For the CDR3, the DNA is TGCAGTGCCGAAGCGCCCCTCGGGCAGTACTTC. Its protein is CSAEAPLGQYF.